This T cell receptor beta chain was identified during a study of T cell repertoires in cytomegalovirus infection. TCRdb re-called the reads with MiXCR, one entry per CDR3 protein. There are about 340,000 distinct CDR3 sequences in the sample; 25% to 35% occur only once, and roughly 20% lies in the top ten. Losses at the gene ends were 1 base for V and 2 bases for J; bases not matched to a gene: 8. Germline CDR1 reads LGHDT; CDR2 reads YNNKEL (reference sequence). The CDR3 runs to 17 residues. This clonotype has a handful of counts. Its antigen is currently unknown. Sequencing used cultured PBMCs, obtained from culture after CMV antigen stimulation. The receptor was isolated from a human donor in good health (CMV status not recorded). Some clones in this sample may be carry-over from other donors' samples. The chain employs TRBV3-1 and TRBJ1-1; 9 nucleotides line up with TRBD1. CDR3: CASSQVRGTGKNTEAFF. CDR3 DNA: TGTGCCAGCAGCCAAGTTCGCGGGACAGGGAAAAACACTGAAGCTTTCTTT.